A selection of T cell receptor beta chains follows, all from one sample in a study of T-cell reconstitution after alpha-beta-depleted transplantation in children. TCRdb reprocessed the PCR reads via MiXCR and lists one record per CDR3 protein. The sample records 200,000 to 250,000 distinct CDR3 sequences, roughly 8.2% being singletons. The sample was PBMCs, mostly from graft donor cells, taken 180 days after TCRalphabeta/CD19-depleted stem cell transplant. These receptors all stem from a male patient between 5 and 17 years old who had a stem cell transplant for acute lymphoblastic leukemia, so the T cells may come from the graft donor. CDR3s include the opening cysteine and the closing phenylalanine or tryptophan. The D gene is left open where the match is weak.

V gene	J gene	D gene	CDR3 length	CDR3 protein
TRBV24-1	TRBJ2-3	NA	16	CATSDPTTPVQDTQYF
TRBV3-1	TRBJ1-1	NA	15	CASCPTPGLFTEAFF
TRBV20-1	TRBJ1-2	TRBD1	13	CSASDRGGYGYTF
TRBV5-1	TRBJ2-7	TRBD1	14	CASSPRDSRYEQYF
TRBV2	TRBJ1-5	NA	13	CASSSGRYEPQHF
TRBV11-3	TRBJ1-1	NA	13	CASSFALNTEAFF
TRBV29-1	TRBJ1-1	NA	13	CSVVRGWSTEAFF
TRBV12-3/TRBV12-4	TRBJ2-3	TRBD2	15	CASSLGGFGTDTQYF
TRBV6-1	TRBJ1-5	NA	14	CASSEGSTNQPQHF
TRBV7-8	TRBJ2-2	NA	17	CASSLDFTGPETGELFF
TRBV6-1	TRBJ2-3	NA	14	CASRTRVDTDTQYF
TRBV14	TRBJ2-5	NA	15	CASSQLAGVAETQYF
TRBV5-8	TRBJ2-1	TRBD2	14	CASDLAGGYNEQFF
TRBV11-2	TRBJ2-3	TRBD2	18	CASSPSPRTSGATDTQYF
TRBV11-2	TRBJ1-1	NA	13	CASSDHVNTEAFF
TRBV23-1	TRBJ2-1	NA	15	CASSPGQRTANEQFF
TRBV28	TRBJ2-7	TRBD1	14	CASSSDRLLYEQYF
TRBV7-3	TRBJ1-2	NA	13	CASSPEGGYGYTF
TRBV7-2	TRBJ1-5	NA	12	CASSHQRQPQHF
TRBV5-1	TRBJ1-4	TRBD1	14	CASSLYRGDEKLFF
TRBV7-6	TRBJ2-7	NA	15	CASSLRSGYDYEQYF
TRBV7-6	TRBJ2-1	NA	12	CASSLGWTEQFF
TRBV7-2	TRBJ2-5	NA	15	CASSLDQGFQETQYF
TRBV4-1	TRBJ2-1	NA	11	CASSQNNEQFF
TRBV7-2	TRBJ2-3	TRBD1	14	CASSLGTGRDTQYF
TRBV20-1	TRBJ1-1	NA	16	CSARDGEGSWRTEAFF
TRBV2	TRBJ2-7	NA	11	CASTGAYEQYF
TRBV6-2/TRBV6-3	TRBJ2-7	TRBD1	15	CASSYPQGAVVEQYF
TRBV9	TRBJ2-3	TRBD1	17	CASSVEGTGAPADTQYF
TRBV11-2	TRBJ1-6	NA	14	CASSLLGIDSPLHF
TRBV5-8	TRBJ1-5	TRBD1	15	CASSSRDRGYQPQHF
TRBV7-6	TRBJ2-7	TRBD2	14	CASSSMGGAYEQYF
TRBV10-2	TRBJ2-7	NA	13	CASSSTAYVEQYF
TRBV4-2	TRBJ2-7	TRBD2	19	CASSQDWALAGGYPYEQYF
TRBV10-3	TRBJ2-2	NA	15	CAISDKQGGTGELFF
TRBV24-1	TRBJ2-1	TRBD2	14	CATSVGTSGSEQFF
TRBV6-1	TRBJ2-5	NA	12	CASREDQETQYF
TRBV6-1	TRBJ1-6	TRBD1	16	CASSEPGQGGNSPLHF
TRBV7-2	TRBJ1-2	TRBD1	16	CASSVGTGASNYGYTF
TRBV29-1	TRBJ1-2	TRBD1	12	CSVGQGTYGYTF
TRBV28	TRBJ1-5	TRBD1	15	CASRFPGGRYQPQHF